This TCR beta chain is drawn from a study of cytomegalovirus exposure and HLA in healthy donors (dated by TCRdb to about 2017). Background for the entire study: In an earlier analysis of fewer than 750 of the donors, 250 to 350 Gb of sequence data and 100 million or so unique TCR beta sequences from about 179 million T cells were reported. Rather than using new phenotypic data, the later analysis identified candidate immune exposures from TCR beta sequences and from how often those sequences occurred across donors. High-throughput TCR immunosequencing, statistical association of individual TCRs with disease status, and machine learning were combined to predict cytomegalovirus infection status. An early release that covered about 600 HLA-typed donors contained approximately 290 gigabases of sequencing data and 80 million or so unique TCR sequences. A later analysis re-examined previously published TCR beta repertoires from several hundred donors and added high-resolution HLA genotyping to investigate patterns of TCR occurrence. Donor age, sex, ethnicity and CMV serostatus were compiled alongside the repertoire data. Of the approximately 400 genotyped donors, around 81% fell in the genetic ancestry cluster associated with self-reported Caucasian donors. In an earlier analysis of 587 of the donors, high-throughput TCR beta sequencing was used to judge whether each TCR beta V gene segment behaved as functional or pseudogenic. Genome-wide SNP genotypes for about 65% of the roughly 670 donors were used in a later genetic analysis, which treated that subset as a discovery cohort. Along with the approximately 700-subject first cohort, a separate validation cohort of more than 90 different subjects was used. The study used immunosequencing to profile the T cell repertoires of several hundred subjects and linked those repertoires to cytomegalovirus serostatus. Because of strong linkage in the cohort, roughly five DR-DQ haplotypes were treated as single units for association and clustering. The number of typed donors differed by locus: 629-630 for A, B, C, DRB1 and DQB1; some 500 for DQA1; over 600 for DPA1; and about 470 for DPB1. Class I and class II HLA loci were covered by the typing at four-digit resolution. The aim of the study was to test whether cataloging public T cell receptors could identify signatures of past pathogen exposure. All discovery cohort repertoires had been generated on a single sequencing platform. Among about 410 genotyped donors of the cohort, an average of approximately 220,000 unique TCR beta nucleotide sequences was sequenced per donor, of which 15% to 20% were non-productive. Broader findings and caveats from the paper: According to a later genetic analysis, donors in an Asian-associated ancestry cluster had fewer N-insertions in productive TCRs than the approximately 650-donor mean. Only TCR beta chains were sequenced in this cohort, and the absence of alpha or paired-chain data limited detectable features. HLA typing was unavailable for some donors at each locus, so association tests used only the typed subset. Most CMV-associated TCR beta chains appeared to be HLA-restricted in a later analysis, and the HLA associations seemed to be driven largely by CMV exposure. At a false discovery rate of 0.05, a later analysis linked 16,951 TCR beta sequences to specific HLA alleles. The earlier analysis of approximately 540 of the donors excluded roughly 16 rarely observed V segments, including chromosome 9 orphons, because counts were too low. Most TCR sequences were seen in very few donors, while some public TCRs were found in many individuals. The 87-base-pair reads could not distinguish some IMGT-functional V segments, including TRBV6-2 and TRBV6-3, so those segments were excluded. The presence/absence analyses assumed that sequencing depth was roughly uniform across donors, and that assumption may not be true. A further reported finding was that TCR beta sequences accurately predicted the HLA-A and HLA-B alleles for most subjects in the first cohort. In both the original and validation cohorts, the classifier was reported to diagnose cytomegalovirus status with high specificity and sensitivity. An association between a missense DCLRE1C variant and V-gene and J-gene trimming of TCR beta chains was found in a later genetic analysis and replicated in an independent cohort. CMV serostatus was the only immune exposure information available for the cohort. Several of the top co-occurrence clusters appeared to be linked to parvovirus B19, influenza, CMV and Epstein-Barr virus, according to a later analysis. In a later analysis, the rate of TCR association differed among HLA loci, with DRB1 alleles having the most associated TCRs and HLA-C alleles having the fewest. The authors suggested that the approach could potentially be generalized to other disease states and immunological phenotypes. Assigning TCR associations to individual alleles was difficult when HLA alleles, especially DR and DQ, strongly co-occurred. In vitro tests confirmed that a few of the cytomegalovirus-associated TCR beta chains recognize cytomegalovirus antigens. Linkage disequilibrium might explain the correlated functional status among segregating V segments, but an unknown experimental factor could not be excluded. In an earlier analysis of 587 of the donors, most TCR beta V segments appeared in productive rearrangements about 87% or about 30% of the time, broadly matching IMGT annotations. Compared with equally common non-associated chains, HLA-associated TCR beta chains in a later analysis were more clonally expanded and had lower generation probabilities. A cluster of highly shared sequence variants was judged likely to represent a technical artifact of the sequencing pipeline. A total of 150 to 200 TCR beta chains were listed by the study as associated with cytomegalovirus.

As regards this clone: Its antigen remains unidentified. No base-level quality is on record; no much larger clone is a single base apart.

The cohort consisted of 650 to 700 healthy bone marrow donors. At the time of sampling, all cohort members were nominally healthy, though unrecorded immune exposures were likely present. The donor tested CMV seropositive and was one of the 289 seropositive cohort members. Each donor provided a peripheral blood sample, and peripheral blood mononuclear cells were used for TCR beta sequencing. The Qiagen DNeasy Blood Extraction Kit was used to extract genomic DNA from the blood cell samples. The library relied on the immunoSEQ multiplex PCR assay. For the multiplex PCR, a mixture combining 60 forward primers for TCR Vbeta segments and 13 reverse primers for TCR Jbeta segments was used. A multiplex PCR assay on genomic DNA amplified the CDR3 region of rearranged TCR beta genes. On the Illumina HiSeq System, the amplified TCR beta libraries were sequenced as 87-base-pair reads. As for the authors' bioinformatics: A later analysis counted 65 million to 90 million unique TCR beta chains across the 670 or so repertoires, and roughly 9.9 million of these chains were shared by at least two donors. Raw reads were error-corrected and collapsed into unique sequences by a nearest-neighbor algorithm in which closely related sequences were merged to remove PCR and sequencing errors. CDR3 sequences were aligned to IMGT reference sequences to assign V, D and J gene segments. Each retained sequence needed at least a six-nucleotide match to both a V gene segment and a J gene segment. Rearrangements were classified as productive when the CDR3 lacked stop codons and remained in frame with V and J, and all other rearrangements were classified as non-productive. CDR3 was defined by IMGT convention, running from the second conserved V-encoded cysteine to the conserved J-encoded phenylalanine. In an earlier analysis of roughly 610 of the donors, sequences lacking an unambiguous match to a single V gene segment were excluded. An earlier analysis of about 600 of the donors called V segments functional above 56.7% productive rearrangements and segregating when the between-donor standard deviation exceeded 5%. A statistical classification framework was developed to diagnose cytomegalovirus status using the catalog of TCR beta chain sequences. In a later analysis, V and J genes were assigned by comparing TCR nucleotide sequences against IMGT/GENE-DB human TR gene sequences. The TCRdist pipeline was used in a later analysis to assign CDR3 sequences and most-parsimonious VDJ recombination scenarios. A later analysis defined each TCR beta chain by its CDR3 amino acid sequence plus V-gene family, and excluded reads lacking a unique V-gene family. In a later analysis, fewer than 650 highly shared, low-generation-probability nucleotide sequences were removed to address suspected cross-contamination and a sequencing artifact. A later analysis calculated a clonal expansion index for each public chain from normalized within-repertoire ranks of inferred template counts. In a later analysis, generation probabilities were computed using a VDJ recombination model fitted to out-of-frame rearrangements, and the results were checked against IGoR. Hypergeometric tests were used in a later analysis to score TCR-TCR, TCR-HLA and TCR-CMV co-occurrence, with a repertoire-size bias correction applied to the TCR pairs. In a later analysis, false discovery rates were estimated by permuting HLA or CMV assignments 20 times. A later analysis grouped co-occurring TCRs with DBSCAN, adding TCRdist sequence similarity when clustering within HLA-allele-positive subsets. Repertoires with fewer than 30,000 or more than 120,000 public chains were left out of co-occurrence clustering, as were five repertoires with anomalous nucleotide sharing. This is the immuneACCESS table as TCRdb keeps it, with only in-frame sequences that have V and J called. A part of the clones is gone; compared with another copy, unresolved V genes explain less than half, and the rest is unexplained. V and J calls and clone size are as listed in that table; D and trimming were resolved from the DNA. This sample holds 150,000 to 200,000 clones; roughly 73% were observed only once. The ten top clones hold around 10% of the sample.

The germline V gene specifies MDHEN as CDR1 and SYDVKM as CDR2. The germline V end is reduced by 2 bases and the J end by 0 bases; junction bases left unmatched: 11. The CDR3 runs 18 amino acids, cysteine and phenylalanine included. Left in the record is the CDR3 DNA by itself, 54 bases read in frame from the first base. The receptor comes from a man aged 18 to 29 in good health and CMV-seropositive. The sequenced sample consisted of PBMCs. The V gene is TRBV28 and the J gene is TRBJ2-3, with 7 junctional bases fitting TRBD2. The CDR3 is CASSLGLAVLSSTDTQYF. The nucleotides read TGTGCCAGCAGTTTAGGGCTAGCGGTATTGTCTAGCACAGATACGCAGTATTTT.